This T cell receptor (beta chain) was retrieved from a study of T cells expressing NK-cell markers. The overall study: It was sorted CD3+CD56-NKG2C+, CD3+CD56+NKG2C- and CD3+CD56+NKG2C+ T cells that provided the TCR beta repertoires.

Each CDR3 protein gets one entry in TCRdb, which reprocessed the 5' RACE reads and gives no DNA. The table lists fewer than 550,000 distinct CDR3 sequences, with over 1.1% in the top ten. Notes on the study in general: Researchers report these clonotypes also headed the CD3+CD56-NKG2C+ fraction in a handful of donors. The dominant NKG2C+ clonotypes represented roughly 1.0-7.5% of CD8+ T cells in several donors.

With regard to this clonotype: The antigen remains undetermined.

This CDR3 comprises 14 residues. Germline V lookup: CDR1 MDHEN, CDR2 SYDVKM. This chain links TRBV28 with TRBJ1-5. This sequence originates from a woman in her forties or fifties in good health. Sequences were obtained from blood T cells: a sorted CD56 or NKG2C T cell subset, CD4+ or CD8+ T cells, or bulk PBMC T cells (not recorded which). The CDR3 loop reads CASRRKGINQPQHF.